This entry is about one TCR beta chain. From blood CD8+ and CD4+ T cells, the TCR beta chain was sequenced. In contrast to the negatively isolated CD8+ and CD4+ T cells, TEMRA cells were FACS-enriched. The data derive from a study of CD8 T cells in Susac syndrome. CDR1 MNHEY and CDR2 SVGEGT come from the germline V gene. This CDR3 is built from 14 residues. Trimming took 4 bases from V and 7 from J; bases not matched to a gene: 5. Random hexamers served to reverse transcribe roughly 0.5 to 1 ug RNA. By means of immunoSEQ multiplex PCR, TCR beta CDR3 spanning 54 Vbeta and 13 Jbeta underwent amplification. TCRdb redid the calling of the immunoSEQ multiplex PCR reads with MiXCR, one entry per CDR3 protein. The table shows some 190,000 distinct CDR3 sequences, with about 95% occurring only once.

The genes are TRBV6-2 or TRBV6-3 and TRBJ2-1; TRBD2 aligns across 9 bases. This sequence originates from a human donor in good health. Sequenced: CD4+ T cells from PBMCs. The CDR3 sequence is CASSSLAGRNEQFF. CDR3 coding DNA: TGTGCCAGCAGTTCCCTAGCGGGGAGGAATGAGCAGTTCTTC.